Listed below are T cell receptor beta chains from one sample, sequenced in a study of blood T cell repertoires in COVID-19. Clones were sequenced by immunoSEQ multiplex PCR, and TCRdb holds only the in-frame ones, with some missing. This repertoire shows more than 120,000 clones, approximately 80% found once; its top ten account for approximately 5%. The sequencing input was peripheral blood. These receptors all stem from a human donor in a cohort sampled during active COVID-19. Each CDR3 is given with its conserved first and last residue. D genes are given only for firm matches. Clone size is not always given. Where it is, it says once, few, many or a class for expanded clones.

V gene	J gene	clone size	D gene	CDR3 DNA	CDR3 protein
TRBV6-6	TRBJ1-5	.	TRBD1	TGTGCCAGCAGTTACGGGGACAGGGGGGGCAATCAGCCCCAGCATTTT	CASSYGDRGGNQPQHF
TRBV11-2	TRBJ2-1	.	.	TGTGCCAGCAGCTTAGAGGTAGGGGGGGGCTACAATGAGCAGTTCTTC	CASSLEVGGGYNEQFF
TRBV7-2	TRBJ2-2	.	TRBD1	TGTGCCAGCAGCCTCCGGGACAGACGAAGAACCGGGGAGCTGTTTTTT	CASSLRDRRRTGELFF
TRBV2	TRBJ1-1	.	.	TGTGCCAGCAGTGACAACATGAACACTGAAGCTTTCTTT	CASSDNMNTEAFF
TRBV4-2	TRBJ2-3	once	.	TGTGCCAGCAGCCAAGTTACAGGGACTACGCAGTATTTT	CASSQVTGTTQYF
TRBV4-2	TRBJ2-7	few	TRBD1	TGTGCCAGCAGCCAAGAGAGGGGGCTGGGCTACGAGCAGTACTTC	CASSQERGLGYEQYF
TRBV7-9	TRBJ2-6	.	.	TGTGCCAGCTTGCGGGATAGGTTCTACTCTGGGGCCAACGTCCTGACTTTC	CASLRDRFYSGANVLTF
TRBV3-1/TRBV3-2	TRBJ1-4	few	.	TGTGCCAGCAGTTGGGGAGGTAATGAAAAACTGTTTTTT	CASSWGGNEKLFF
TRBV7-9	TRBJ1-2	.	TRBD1	TGTGCCAGCAGCGTAACGGGACAGGACCTAAACTATGGCTACACCTTC	CASSVTGQDLNYGYTF
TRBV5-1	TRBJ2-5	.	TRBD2	TGCGCCAGCAGCTTGGAGGGACTAGCGGGGCTGGGACGGAAGACCCAGTACTTC	CASSLEGLAGLGRKTQYF
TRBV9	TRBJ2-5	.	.	TGTGCCAGCGCCCGAGGAGAGACCCAGTACTTC	CASARGETQYF
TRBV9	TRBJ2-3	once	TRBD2	TGTGCCAGCAGCGTATTAGGCGGGGGGGCCATAGATACGCAGTATTTT	CASSVLGGGAIDTQYF
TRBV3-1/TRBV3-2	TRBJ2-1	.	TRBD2	TGTGCCAGCAGCTACAGGACTAGCAATGAGCAGTTCTTC	CASSYRTSNEQFF
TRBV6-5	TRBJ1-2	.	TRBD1	TGTGCCAGCACCACCGGGACAGAGAATGGCTACACCTTC	CASTTGTENGYTF
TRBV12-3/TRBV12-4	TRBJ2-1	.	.	TGTGCCAGCAGTTTCCATTACAATGAGCAGTTCTTC	CASSFHYNEQFF
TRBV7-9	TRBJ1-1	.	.	TGTGCCAGCAGCTTAGTGCAGGAAACTGAAGCTTTCTTT	CASSLVQETEAFF
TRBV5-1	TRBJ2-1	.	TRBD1	TGCGCCAGCAGCCCCAGGACAGGGATCAATGAGCAGTTCTTC	CASSPRTGINEQFF
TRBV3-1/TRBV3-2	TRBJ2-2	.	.	TGTGCCAGCAGCCCGTTAATCGCCGGGGAGCTGTTTTTT	CASSPLIAGELFF
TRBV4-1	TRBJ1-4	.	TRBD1	TGCGCCAGCAGCCCAAGGACAGGGGGCGGCGAAAAACTGTTTTTT	CASSPRTGGGEKLFF
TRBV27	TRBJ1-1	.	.	TGTGCCAGCAGTTTTGAAGGGGCGAGCACTGAAGCTTTCTTT	CASSFEGASTEAFF
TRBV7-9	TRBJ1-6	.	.	TGTGCCAGCAGCTTACGGACTGATAATTCACCCCTCCACTTT	CASSLRTDNSPLHF
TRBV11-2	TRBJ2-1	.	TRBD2	TGTGCCAGCAGCTTAGCGGGGGGTGAGCAGTTCTTC	CASSLAGGEQFF
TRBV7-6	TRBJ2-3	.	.	TGTGCCAGCAGCCCGGGGAGAACAGATACGCAGTATTTT	CASSPGRTDTQYF
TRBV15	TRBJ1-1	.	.	TGTGCCACCAGCAGAGATAGGGGCTTGGGGCCAGAAGCTTTCTTT	CATSRDRGLGPEAFF
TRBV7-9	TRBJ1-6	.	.	TGTGCCAGCAGCTTAGGGGGCCTTAATTCACCCCTCCACTTT	CASSLGGLNSPLHF
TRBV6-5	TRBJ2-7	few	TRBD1	TGTGCCAGCATTGGGACAGGGAACTCCTACGAGCAGTACTTC	CASIGTGNSYEQYF
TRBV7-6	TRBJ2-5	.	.	TGTGCCAGCAGAGGAGGCCCCCTTGGTAAAGAGACCCAGTACTTC	CASRGGPLGKETQYF
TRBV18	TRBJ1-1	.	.	TGTGCCAGCTCACCTCGACAGGAGAACACTGAAGCTTTCTTT	CASSPRQENTEAFF
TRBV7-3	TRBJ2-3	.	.	TGTGCCAGCAGCTTACGGGGGGCAACTAGCACAGATACGCAGTATTTT	CASSLRGATSTDTQYF
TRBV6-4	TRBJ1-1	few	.	TGTGCCAGCAGCCTTACGACAGGCACTGAAGCTTTCTTT	CASSLTTGTEAFF
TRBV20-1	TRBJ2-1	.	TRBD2	TGCAGTGCTAGAGGAGCGGGAGGTTCGATCTTC	CSARGAGGSIF
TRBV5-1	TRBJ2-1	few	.	TGCGCCAGCAGCTTACAGGGACCTCCCTACAATGAGCAGTTCTTC	CASSLQGPPYNEQFF
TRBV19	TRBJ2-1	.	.	TGTGCCAGTAGTACCCTGGTCGTTGGAGAGAATGAGCAGTTCTTC	CASSTLVVGENEQFF
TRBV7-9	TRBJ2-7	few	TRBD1	TGTGCCAGCAGCTTCGATCCGGGACAGGGGAATATCGAGCAGTACTTC	CASSFDPGQGNIEQYF
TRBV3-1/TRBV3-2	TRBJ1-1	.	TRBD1	TGTGCCAGCAGCCCCACAGGGGGATCTGAAGCTTTCTTT	CASSPTGGSEAFF
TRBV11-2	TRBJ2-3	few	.	TGTGCCAGCAGCTTAGAATCTCCGACAGATACGCAGTATTTT	CASSLESPTDTQYF
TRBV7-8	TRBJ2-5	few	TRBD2	TGTGCCAGCAGACTAGCGGGAGTAGTAGAGACCCAGTACTTC	CASRLAGVVETQYF
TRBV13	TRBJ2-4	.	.	TGTGCCAGCAGCTTAGCCGGAGGCCCCGAACTACGGTCAAAGTCAGTCAAAAACATTCAGTACTTC	CASSLAGGPELRSKSVKNIQYF
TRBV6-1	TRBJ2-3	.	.	TGTGCCAGCAGTGAAGCAGTGGGGAGGGATACGCAGTATTTT	CASSEAVGRDTQYF
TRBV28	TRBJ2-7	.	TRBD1	TGTGCCAGCAGTGCCCCCGGGACAGGGGCGGAGCAGTACTTC	CASSAPGTGAEQYF
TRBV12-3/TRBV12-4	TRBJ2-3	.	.	TGTGCCAGCAGTTTACCTTTCACAGATACGCAGTATTTT	CASSLPFTDTQYF
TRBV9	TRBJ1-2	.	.	TGTGCCAGCAGCGTAGTCCCAGGGGTCAACTATGGCTACACCTTC	CASSVVPGVNYGYTF
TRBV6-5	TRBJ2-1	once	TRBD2	TGTGCCAGCAGGCCAAGCGGGGGGTACAATGAGCAGTTCTTC	CASRPSGGYNEQFF